The subject of this entry is one T cell receptor beta chain. Other DNA sequences in the sample encode the same CDR3. Using immunoSEQ multiplex PCR, the repertoire was profiled, and TCRdb retains in-frame clones only, with some absent. The sample consists of some 340,000 clones, about 90% of them appearing once. There are 16 residues in the CDR3. In germline, CDR1 is MGHRA, CDR2 YSYEKL. Losses at the gene ends were 0 bases for V and 2 bases for J; bases not matched to a gene: 0. The data belong to a study of blood T cell repertoires in COVID-19. Input material: PBMCs or T cells enriched from blood (not recorded which). This TCR came from a woman aged 25 to 45 who had recovered from COVID-19. The chain couples TRBV4-1 to TRBJ2-1, with 11 bases that match TRBD2. CDR3 nucleotides: TGCGCCAGCAGCCAAGATAGCGGGGGGGCCTACAATGAGCAGTTCTTC. Its protein is CASSQDSGGAYNEQFF.